Presented here are 2 T cell receptor beta chains from one specimen sequenced in a study of T cell responses to AZD1222 COVID-19 vaccine. Profiled with immunoSEQ multiplex PCR; TCRdb holds only in-frame clones, not every one. This table holds about 110,000 clones, about nine tenths found once. The sample here was peripheral blood, taken on day 0 of AZD1222 vaccination. All receptors derive from an adult in good health.

V and J are TRBV5-1 and TRBJ2-6; 8 positions agree with TRBD1. The junction had 8 bases not matched to a gene; V was cut back by 0 bases and J by 0 bases. This CDR3 is 19 amino acids long. Germline V gene data show CDR1 as SGHRS and CDR2 as YFSETQ. For the CDR3, the DNA is TGCGCCAGCAGCTTGGCTCCGGCAGGGGGCACCTCTGGGGCCAACGTCCTGACTTTC. Residues: CASSLAPAGGTSGANVLTF.

In regard to this clone: The junction departs from the called germline gene at one end, perhaps through a read error. The V gene is TRBV5-4, the J gene TRBJ2-6, with D hard to call. The CDR3 covers 12 residues. Per the germline V gene, CDR1 is SGHNT and CDR2 is YYREEE (reference sequence). CDR3 DNA sequence: TGTGCCACCAGCTCTGGGGCCAACGTCCTGACTTTC. Encoded protein: CATSSGANVLTF.